This T cell receptor (beta chain) was sequenced in a study of T cell responses to AZD1222 COVID-19 vaccine. Overall study findings and caveats: The study found vaccine-associated CD4 TCRs spanning spike, dominant at 160-218 and 743-854. The donor group comprised mostly white British people and more females; the analysis possibly underestimated clonal diversity. Only a handful of AZD1222 recipients were seropositive at baseline.

CDR1 and CDR2 (germline): MDHEN, SYDVKM. This CDR3 is built from 15 residues. Deletions cut 5 bases from V and 6 bases from J, with 20 bases between. Both about-4-week and about-12-week second-dose recipients were combined. Of note for this clone: Its antigen is not known.

Profiling relied on immunoSEQ multiplex PCR, and the TCRdb table lists in-frame clones only, not all of them. The sample yields over 15,000 clones, about 80% seen once. The chain combines TRBV28 with TRBJ2-7; no definite D call. Specimen: peripheral blood, collected 28 days after the second AZD1222 dose. The TCR originated in an adult who received the AZD1222 COVID-19 vaccine. CDR3 amino acids: CASSPADGFLPEQYF. DNA of the CDR3: TGTGCCAGCAGTCCCGCCGATGGGTTTCTACCCGAGCAGTACTTC.